Below are 20 T cell receptor beta chains sequenced from a single sample in a study of chemoradiotherapy in HPV16-positive cancers. TCRdb keeps only in-frame clones here, not all; method: immunoSEQ multiplex PCR. The sample gives about 15,000 clones, roughly 73% of which show up once; approximately 1.3% is in the top ten. The sample here was taken from a patient who underwent chemoradiotherapy. The receptors originated from a human donor with HPV-associated anogenital cancer.

This clone has a handful of counts. The chain couples TRBV5-1 to TRBJ2-2; 7 bases agree with TRBD1. Germline V lookup: CDR1 SGHRS, CDR2 YFSETQ. V shed 4 bases, J shed 6 bases, and the junction held 6 bases outside the gene matches. The CDR3 runs to 14 residues. The CDR3: CASSGRQGSGELFF. The CDR3 nucleotides are TGCGCCAGCAGCGGACGACAGGGTTCCGGGGAGCTGTTTTTT.

V usage is TRBV10-3 and J usage is TRBJ2-3; D is possibly TRBD1 (6 bases). V was pared by 2 bases and J by 3 bases, with 9 bases between. This CDR3 comprises 14 residues. CDR1 and CDR2 (germline): ENHRY, SYGVKD. The CDR3 spells CAISEGTFTDTQYF. CDR3 coding DNA: TGTGCCATCAGTGAGGGGACATTTACAGATACGCAGTATTTT.

The J gene is TRBJ1-1, the V gene TRBV29-1; maybe TRBD1 (5 bases). CDR1 and CDR2 from the germline V gene are SQVTM and ANQGSEA. The ends were cut back, 7 bases at V and 1 base at J, with 7 bases in the middle. The CDR3 spans 11 residues. CDR3 coding DNA: TGCAGCGCAACAGGGAACACTGAAGCTTTCTTT. Translated, it gives CSATGNTEAFF.

The rearrangement links TRBV29-1 to TRBJ1-3, with no clear D. With 4 bases removed from V and 4 bases from J, the gap between germline ends came to 8 bases. In germline, CDR1 is SQVTM, CDR2 ANQGSEA. The CDR3 length is 12 residues. CDR3 nucleotides: TGCAGCGTTGTATTATCCGGAAACACCATATATTTT. Its translation: CSVVLSGNTIYF.

This chain links TRBV5-1 with TRBJ2-5; either TRBD1 or TRBD2 may fit D (6 bases each). V lost 6 bases and J 5 bases, leaving 8 bases between the germline ends. Germline V gene lookup returns CDR1 SGHRS and CDR2 YFSETQ. The CDR3 has 11 residues. CDR3 sequence: CASKGGETQYF. CDR3 coding DNA: TGCGCCAGCAAAGGGGGGGAGACCCAGTACTTC.

The chain has TRBV6-5 and TRBJ2-7; either TRBD1 or TRBD2 may supply D (7 bases each). There are 12 residues in the CDR3. Germline V gene sequence: CDR1 MNHEY, CDR2 SVGAGI. Trimming removed 7 bases at V and 8 bases at J, with 15 bases between. The CDR3 coding sequence is TGTGCCAGCACCCTCAGGGGGGGGAAGCAGTACTTC. Its protein product is CASTLRGGKQYF.

This chain joins TRBV5-1 and TRBJ1-3; D is uncertain. CDR1 SGHRS and CDR2 YFSETQ come from the germline V gene. With 2 bases removed from V and 0 bases from J, the gap between germline ends came to 12 bases. The CDR3 contains 16 residues. CDR3 protein: CASSLSPVGSGNTIYF. DNA for the CDR3: TGCGCCAGCAGCTTAAGTCCCGTCGGCTCTGGAAACACCATATATTTT.

There are a few counts of this clone. The gene calls are TRBV5-6 and TRBJ2-2; D is unresolved. The CDR3 length is 12 residues. Per the germline V gene, CDR1 is SGHDT and CDR2 is YYEEEE. With 3 bases removed from V and 6 bases from J, the gap between germline ends came to 6 bases. The CDR3 bases are TGTGCCAGCAGCTACGGTCCCGGGGAGCTGTTTTTT. Translated, it gives CASSYGPGELFF.

The V call is TRBV7-9, the J call TRBJ1-2; 7 nucleotides match TRBD1. Germline CDR1 reads SEHNR; CDR2 reads FQNEAQ (reference sequence). V lost 6 bases, J lost 7 bases, and 8 bases stayed unmatched. CDR3 length: 13 amino acids. CDR3: CASRADRASGYTF. The CDR3 DNA reads TGTGCCAGCAGGGCCGACAGGGCGTCTGGCTACACCTTC.

In its sample, this clone was seen once. V usage is TRBV25-1 and J usage is TRBJ2-1; D might be TRBD1 (5 bases). Trimming stripped 3 bases from V and 4 bases from J, with 19 bases between. The CDR3 runs to 17 residues. The germline V gene encodes CDR1 MGHDK and CDR2 SYGVNS. CDR3 nucleotides: TGTGCCAGCAGTGACAGCGACCTAAAGGGGTTGTACAATGAGCAGTTCTTC. It specifies CASSDSDLKGLYNEQFF.

The gene calls are TRBV29-1 and TRBJ2-3; 7 nucleotides line up with TRBD2. The CDR3 totals 12 residues. After removal of 6 bases from V and 4 bases from J, the junction contained 4 bases not matched to a gene. CDR1 and CDR2 (germline): SQVTM, ANQGSEA. The CDR3 region is CSVRRGADTQYF. In DNA, the CDR3 is TGCAGCGTCCGTCGGGGGGCAGATACGCAGTATTTT.

This clone was counted between two and nine times. The genes are TRBV30 and TRBJ1-1; D call uncertain. The V gene lost 0 bases and the J gene lost 0 bases, with 2 bases spanning the gap. Germline lookup yields CDR1 GTSNPN and CDR2 SVGIG (reference sequence). The CDR3 is 12 residues long. CDR3 sequence: CAWSVLNTEAFF. The DNA for the CDR3 is TGTGCCTGGAGTGTTCTGAACACTGAAGCTTTCTTT.

This clone has just one count. This chain uses TRBV5-4 with TRBJ1-2; D call uncertain. Germline V gene lookup returns CDR1 SGHNT and CDR2 YYREEE (reference sequence). The CDR3 sequence is 13 residues long. Trimming cost V 4 bases and J 4 bases, with 11 bases left between them. CDR3 sequence: CASSLSAIYGYTF. DNA of the CDR3: TGTGCCAGCAGCCTGAGTGCCATCTATGGCTACACCTTC.

This clone was seen only once. The chain combines TRBV6-1 with TRBJ1-2; TRBD1 matches at 9 bases. This CDR3 comprises 15 residues. Per germline, CDR1 MNHNS and CDR2 SASEGT. V shed 11 bases, J shed 4 bases, and the junction held 14 bases outside the gene matches. This chain's CDR3 is CASYPGTGLPYGYTF. Here the CDR3 DNA reads TGTGCCTCCTACCCCGGGACAGGGCTTCCCTATGGCTACACCTTC.

The chain links TRBV6-1 to TRBJ1-6; D gene unclear. CDR1 is MNHNS and CDR2 is SASEGT in the germline V gene. The CDR3 length is 13 residues. V was trimmed by 6 bases and J by 8 bases, leaving 11 bases between them. CDR3 amino acids: CASSPAGDSPLHF. CDR3 coding DNA: TGTGCCAGCAGCCCCGCCGGGGATTCACCCCTCCACTTT.

The V call is TRBV11-3, the J call TRBJ2-1; 7 bases are shared with TRBD2. V was clipped by 5 bases and J by 0 bases; unmatched bases: 10. This CDR3 is 17 amino acids long. Germline V gives CDR1 SGHNT, CDR2 YENEEA. CDR3 sequence: CASSRKVLASSYNEQFF. DNA of the CDR3: TGTGCCAGCAGCCGCAAGGTACTAGCGAGCTCCTACAATGAGCAGTTCTTC.

This chain links TRBV5-5 with TRBJ1-1; 7 nucleotides agree with TRBD1. In germline, CDR1 is SGHKS, CDR2 YYEKEE (reference sequence). This CDR3 spans 12 amino acids. J lost 7 bases, V lost 7 bases, and 7 bases had no gene match. The CDR3 sequence is CASQGVGSEAFF. The CDR3 nucleotides read TGTGCCAGCCAGGGGGTGGGAAGTGAAGCTTTCTTT.

The chain joins TRBV25-1 to TRBJ1-2, with 10 bases fitting TRBD1. V gave up 4 bases and J gave up 3 bases; unmatched junction bases: 2. There are 14 residues in the CDR3. Per germline, CDR1 MGHDK and CDR2 SYGVNS. The CDR3 sequence: CASSGDRGYYGYTF. The DNA of the CDR3 is TGTGCCAGCAGTGGGGACAGGGGTTACTATGGCTACACCTTC.

In the case of this clone: Within the sample, other DNA sequences also encode this same CDR3. The CDR3 DNA reads TGCAGTGCCCCGGAGACCCAGTACTTC. It codes for CSAPETQYF. The V gene is TRBV20-1, the J gene TRBJ2-5; D is unclear. Trimming left V 6 bases short and J 5 bases short, with 4 bases between. Germline V gene lookup returns CDR1 DFQATT and CDR2 SNEGSKA (reference sequence). This CDR3 comprises 9 residues.

The rearrangement links TRBV7-2 to TRBJ2-3, with 8 bases matching TRBD2. The CDR3 totals 17 residues. Germline trimming cut 3 bases from V and 0 bases from J; bases unmatched to any gene: 8. The germline V gene encodes CDR1 SGHTA and CDR2 FQGNSA. The CDR3 bases are TGTGCCAGCAGCTTTGATGGTTCGGGGGGGAGCACAGATACGCAGTATTTT. Residues: CASSFDGSGGSTDTQYF.